This TCR beta chain was identified during a study of T cells in Graves' hyperthyroidism and ophthalmopathy. Across the study: Staff took peripheral blood when the initial diagnosis was made, before any treatment began. Study results and limitations: Most thyroid clonotypes that were expanded above 0.001 also turned up in blood.

Per the germline V gene, CDR1 is MGHRA and CDR2 is YSYEKL. CDR3 length: 15 amino acids. Germline trimming cut 4 bases from V and 6 bases from J; bases unmatched to any gene: 9. TCR beta CDR3 regions were amplified from RNA. RT-PCR in the first round (using the HTBI primer set) targeted the TCR CDR3. MiXCR, run by TCRdb on the multiplex PCR reads, gives a single entry per CDR3 protein. Found here are about 300,000 distinct CDR3 sequences, around 19% of them singletons; the top ten hold under 40%. In regard to this clonotype: Its antigen is not identified.

Sequencing used blood. This clonotype originated in a man aged 45-65 years with Graves' ophthalmopathy. The chain combines TRBV4-1 with TRBJ2-1; 7 bases agree with TRBD1. The CDR3 DNA follows: TGCGCCAGCAGCCCCCTCAAAGCAGGGGGCAATGAGCAGTTCTTC. This codes for CASSPLKAGGNEQFF.